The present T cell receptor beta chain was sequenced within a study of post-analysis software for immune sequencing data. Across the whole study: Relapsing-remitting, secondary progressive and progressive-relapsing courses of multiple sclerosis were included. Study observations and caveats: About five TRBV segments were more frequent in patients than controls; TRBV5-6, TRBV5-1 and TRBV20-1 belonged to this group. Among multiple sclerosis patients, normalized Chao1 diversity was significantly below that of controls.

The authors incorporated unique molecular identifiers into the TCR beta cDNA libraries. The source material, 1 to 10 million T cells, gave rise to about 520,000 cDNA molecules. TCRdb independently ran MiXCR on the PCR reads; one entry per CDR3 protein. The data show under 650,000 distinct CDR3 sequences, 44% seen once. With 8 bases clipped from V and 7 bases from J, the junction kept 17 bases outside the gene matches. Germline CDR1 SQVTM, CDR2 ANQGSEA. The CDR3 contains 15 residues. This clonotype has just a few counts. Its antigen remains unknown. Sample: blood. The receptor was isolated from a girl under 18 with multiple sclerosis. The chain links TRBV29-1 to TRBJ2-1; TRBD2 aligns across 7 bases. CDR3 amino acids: CSWWRSGTEENEQFF. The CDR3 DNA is TGCAGCTGGTGGCGAAGCGGGACTGAAGAAAATGAGCAGTTCTTC.